The 27 T cell receptor beta chains below all came from one sample that was sequenced in a study of OX40 agonist ivuxolimab in advanced cancers. The protocol was immunoSEQ multiplex PCR, while the TCRdb copy is restricted to in-frame clones and leaves out a portion. The sample shows some 50,000 clones, 70% to 90% of them seen only once. Sample: CD4+ or CD8+ T cells sorted from blood, taken in a trial of the OX40 agonist ivuxolimab. Receptors originate from an adult with an advanced solid tumor such as melanoma, head and neck, liver or kidney cancer.

This clone has only a few counts. The V and J genes are TRBV6-1 and TRBJ1-5, with 9 nucleotides matching TRBD1. The CDR3 contains 16 residues. The V and J ends lost 4 bases and 2 bases, in that order; junction bases with no gene match: 6. CDR1 MNHNS and CDR2 SASEGT come from the germline V gene. CDR3 residues: CASSGAWTGGNQPQHF. In nucleotides, the CDR3 is TGTGCCAGCAGTGGGGCCTGGACAGGGGGCAATCAGCCCCAGCATTTT.

This chain links TRBV7-9 with TRBJ1-2; unclear D gene. Trimming removed 5 bases at V and 7 bases at J, with 14 bases between. The V gene's germline CDR1 is SEHNR and CDR2 FQNEAQ (reference sequence). The CDR3 runs 13 residues. CDR3 coding DNA: TGTGCCAGCAGCCCCGGACCAGAGGTTGGCTACACCTTC. Translated, it gives CASSPGPEVGYTF.

The chain employs TRBV7-9 and TRBJ2-7; D not resolved. The ends were cut back, 5 bases at V and 5 bases at J, with 10 bases in the middle. CDR1 and CDR2 (germline): SEHNR, FQNEAQ (reference sequence). This CDR3 spans 12 amino acids. The CDR3 DNA sequence: TGTGCCAGCAGCCCCCTGGGCCACGAGCAGTACTTC. Residues: CASSPLGHEQYF.

The V and J genes are TRBV15 and TRBJ1-4, with a weak D call TRBD1 (6 bases). Germline lookup yields CDR1 LNHNV and CDR2 YYDKDF (reference sequence). Trimming took off 0 bases at V and 7 bases at J, with 15 bases between the two ends. This CDR3 contains 16 residues. The CDR3 coding sequence is TGTGCCACCAGCAGAGATCAGGGGCAGGCAGCTGAAAAACTGTTTTTT. Translating gives CATSRDQGQAAEKLFF.

The chain has TRBV4-1 and TRBJ1-4; D is ambiguous. The germline CDR1 and CDR2 sequences are MGHRA and YSYEKL. The CDR3 runs 13 residues. Trimming pared 2 bases from V and 8 bases from J, leaving 9 bases between. The CDR3 bases are TGCGCCAGCAGCCAAATACTACAGGAAAAACTGTTTTTT. It codes for CASSQILQEKLFF.

V gene TRBV18 combines with J gene TRBJ2-7, with D tentatively TRBD1 (6 bases). Germline V lookup: CDR1 KGHSH, CDR2 LQKENI. With 6 bases removed from V and 5 bases from J, the gap between germline ends came to 14 bases. The CDR3 is 13 amino acids. CDR3 sequence (DNA): TGTGCCAGCTCTCGGGTGAACAGGGACGAGCAGTACTTC. Protein sequence: CASSRVNRDEQYF.

This chain joins TRBV5-1 and TRBJ2-3; the D gene could be TRBD1 or TRBD2 (5 bases each). The CDR3 is 15 residues long. Trimming took 4 bases from V and 1 from J, leaving 13 bases between them. Germline V gene sequence: CDR1 SGHRS, CDR2 YFSETQ. The CDR3 here is CASSTGLGGTDTQYF. For the CDR3, the DNA is TGCGCCAGCAGCACGGGGCTCGGGGGCACAGATACGCAGTATTTT.

The gene calls are TRBV6-5 and TRBJ2-7; no clear D. Trimming shortened V by 2 bases and J by 4 bases, and 12 bases separated the two germline ends. The CDR3 loop spans 14 amino acids. Germline CDR1 is MNHEY and CDR2 is SVGAGI. CDR3 sequence: CASSYAAKRYEQYF. CDR3 coding DNA: TGTGCCAGCAGTTACGCCGCTAAGCGATACGAGCAGTACTTC.

The rearrangement links TRBV6-4 to TRBJ1-5; TRBD1 might be the D (6 bases). There are 15 residues in the CDR3. The V gene lost 6 bases and the J gene lost 5 bases, with 17 bases spanning the gap. Germline V gene sequence: CDR1 MRHNA, CDR2 SNTAGT. The CDR3 DNA is TGTGCCAGCAGAGGGGACACCTCGAAGCATCAGCCCCAGCATTTT. It codes for CASRGDTSKHQPQHF.

The chain links TRBV10-3 to TRBJ1-3; the D is unclear. Per germline, CDR1 ENHRY and CDR2 SYGVKD. V was shortened by 4 bases and J by 0 bases, with 10 bases between the two germline ends. This CDR3 region has 15 residues. CDR3 region: CAISVAAGSGNTIYF. CDR3 DNA sequence: TGTGCCATCAGTGTGGCAGCCGGCTCTGGAAACACCATATATTTT.

The rearrangement uses TRBV7-2 and TRBJ2-3; D is undetermined. This CDR3 has 12 residues. CDR1 and CDR2 (germline): SGHTA, FQGNSA. The V end lost 4 bases, the J end lost 2 bases, and 4 bases lay between the germline ends. The CDR3 protein is CASSSVTDTQYF. The CDR3 DNA reads as TGTGCCAGCAGCTCGGTCACAGATACGCAGTATTTT.

This chain joins TRBV4-1 and TRBJ1-5; tentative D call: TRBD1 (5 bases). Deletions cut 0 bases from V and 0 bases from J, with 12 bases between. CDR3 size: 17 residues. CDR1 is MGHRA and CDR2 is YSYEKL in the germline V gene. The CDR3 sequence: CASSQDPTGNSNQPQHF. In DNA form, the CDR3 reads TGCGCCAGCAGCCAAGATCCCACAGGAAATAGCAATCAGCCCCAGCATTTT.

J is TRBJ2-3 and V is TRBV5-1, with 8 nucleotides matching TRBD1. CDR1 and CDR2 from the germline V gene are SGHRS and YFSETQ. J gave up 0 bases and V 4 bases, and 7 bases lay outside the gene matches. This CDR3 is 16 amino acids long. CDR3 sequence: CASSNRQGPSTDTQYF. The CDR3, as DNA: TGCGCCAGCAGCAACCGACAGGGGCCGAGCACAGATACGCAGTATTTT. Full variable domain (outside the CDR3, taken from reference TRBV5-1 and TRBJ2-3): KAGVTQTPRYLIKTRGQQVTLSCSPISGHRSVSWYQQTPGQGLQFLFEYFSETQRNKGNFPGRFSGRQFSNSRSEMNVSTLELGDSALYLCASSNRQGPSTDTQYFGPGTRLTVL.

The genes are TRBV2 and TRBJ2-3; the D gene is possibly TRBD1 (6 bases). The V end was cut by 3 bases, the J end by 6 bases, with 16 bases between. The CDR3 consists of 15 residues. Germline CDR1 is SNHLY and CDR2 is FYNNEI. CDR3 sequence (DNA): TGTGCCAGCAGTGATGGGGCAAGTAGGGGGGATACGCAGTATTTT. Its translation: CASSDGASRGDTQYF.

The V and J genes are TRBV2 and TRBJ2-5, with D maybe TRBD1 (6 bases). V was clipped by 6 bases and J by 2 bases, with 16 bases between them. This CDR3 comprises 15 residues. The germline V gene encodes CDR1 SNHLY and CDR2 FYNNEI. The CDR3 loop reads CASSRDINRQETQYF. The DNA for the CDR3 is TGTGCCAGCAGCCGGGACATCAACCGACAAGAGACCCAGTACTTC.

The chain links TRBV18 to TRBJ1-2, with D tentatively TRBD1 (6 bases). Germline CDR1 is KGHSH and CDR2 is LQKENI. Trimming left V 3 bases short and J 8 bases short, with 16 bases between. This CDR3 comprises 14 residues. The chain's CDR3 is CASSPLGEQGGYTF. The CDR3 region has the DNA TGTGCCAGCTCACCCCTAGGGGAACAGGGAGGCTACACCTTC.

A single count supports this clone. This chain uses TRBV5-4 with TRBJ2-5; the D call may be TRBD1 or TRBD2 (5 bases each). The CDR3 is 13 residues long. Trimming took 0 bases from V and 5 from J, leaving 8 bases between them. Germline lookup yields CDR1 SGHNT and CDR2 YYREEE (reference sequence). CDR3 residues: CASSLAGSETQYF. The DNA for the CDR3 is TGTGCCAGCAGCTTGGCAGGGAGCGAGACCCAGTACTTC.

The DNA for the CDR3 is TGTGCCAGCAGTCCCTACCTCGGTAGCAATCAGCCCCAGCATTTT. Its translation: CASSPYLGSNQPQHF. The genes are TRBV6-1 and TRBJ1-5; D unresolved. The germline V and J ends were trimmed by 5 bases and 0 bases, with 11 bases remaining between them. In germline, CDR1 is MNHNS, CDR2 SASEGT. The CDR3 is 15 amino acids.

This clone came up once. The V call is TRBV7-9, the J call TRBJ2-1, with TRBD2 matching over 10 bases. Losses at the gene ends were 5 bases for V and 8 bases for J; bases not matched to a gene: 6. The CDR3 has 14 residues. Germline CDR1 is SEHNR and CDR2 is FQNEAQ (reference sequence). The CDR3 spells CASSPGLAIDEQFF. In DNA, the CDR3 is TGTGCCAGCAGCCCGGGACTAGCGATCGATGAGCAGTTCTTC. Variable domain in full (rest from reference TRBV7-9 and TRBJ2-1): DTGVSQNPRHKITKRGQNVTFRCDPISEHNRLYWYRQTLGQGPEFLTYFQNEAQLEKSRLLSDRFSAERPKGSFSTLEIQRTEQGDSAMYLCASSPGLAIDEQFFGPGTRLTVL.

The chain combines TRBV20-1 with TRBJ2-4; no clear D gene. Between the trimmed V and J ends, which lost 3 bases and 7 bases, there was a span of 7 bases. Germline assignment: CDR1 DFQATT and CDR2 SNEGSKA (reference sequence). There are 11 residues in the CDR3. CDR3 loop: CSARDHNIQYF. For the CDR3, the DNA is TGCAGTGCTAGGGATCATAACATTCAGTACTTC.

The chain joins TRBV28 to TRBJ1-3, with D perhaps TRBD1 (5 bases). Trimming stripped 5 bases from V and 8 bases from J, with 7 bases between. This CDR3 comprises 11 residues. Germline V gene lookup returns CDR1 MDHEN and CDR2 SYDVKM. The CDR3 is CASSGTDTIYF. The CDR3, as DNA: TGTGCCAGCAGTGGGACCGACACCATATATTTT.

The chain combines TRBV7-3 with TRBJ2-1, with D possibly TRBD2 on 9 matching bases. CDR1 is SGHTA, CDR2 FQGTGA, per germline. V shed 5 bases and J shed 7 bases, with 18 bases lying between them. This CDR3 is 15 amino acids long. The CDR3 spells CASSQGASGVNEQFF. CDR3 DNA sequence: TGTGCCAGCAGCCAGGGGGCTAGCGGGGTGAATGAGCAGTTCTTC. The full variable domain, rest sourced from reference TRBV7-3 and TRBJ2-1, is GAGVSQTPSNKVTEKGKYVELRCDPISGHTALYWYRQSLGQGPEFLIYFQGTGAADDSGLPNDRFFAVRPEGSVSTLKIQRTERGDSAVYLCASSQGASGVNEQFFGPGTRLTVL.

V usage is TRBV7-6 and J usage is TRBJ2-7; D perhaps matches TRBD2 (7 bases). Trimming cost V 5 bases and J 3 bases, with 20 bases left between them. This CDR3 comprises 16 residues. Germline assignment: CDR1 SGHVS and CDR2 FNYEAQ. DNA for the CDR3: TGTGCCAGCAGCCCAAGGGGGGGCGCGATTTTCTACGAGCAGTACTTC. Translated: CASSPRGGAIFYEQYF.

V is TRBV5-1 and J is TRBJ1-5; 8 bases are a match to TRBD1. V dropped 5 bases and J dropped 3; count of bases not matched to a gene: 1. The CDR3 totals 13 residues. Germline V lookup: CDR1 SGHRS, CDR2 YFSETQ. The CDR3, as DNA: TGCGCCAGCAGACAGGGGGTCAATCAGCCCCAGCATTTT. This translates into CASRQGVNQPQHF. Full variable domain (rest looked up from reference TRBV5-1 and TRBJ1-5): KAGVTQTPRYLIKTRGQQVTLSCSPISGHRSVSWYQQTPGQGLQFLFEYFSETQRNKGNFPGRFSGRQFSNSRSEMNVSTLELGDSALYLCASRQGVNQPQHFGDGTRLSIL.

This rearrangement joins TRBV28 to TRBJ1-4, with TRBD1 matching over 11 bases. This CDR3 has 15 amino acids. Germline CDR1 is MDHEN and CDR2 is SYDVKM. The J segment lost 8 bases and the V segment lost 3 bases, leaving 5 bases of the junction unmatched. Here the CDR3 DNA reads TGTGCCAGCAGTTTCGGGACAGGGGGAGGCGAAAAACTGTTTTTT. This encodes CASSFGTGGGEKLFF.

This clone was seen only once. The chain recombines TRBV21-1 with TRBJ1-5; the table's D gene call, TRBD1, was not cross checked with the DNA. TRBV21-1 is a listed pseudogene. CDR3 size: 13 residues. The CDR3 bases are TGTGCCAGCAGCATAGACAGGACCAGGCCCCAGCATTTT. It specifies CASSIDRTRPQHF.

This chain joins TRBV15 and TRBJ2-6; TRBD1 aligns across 8 bases. Germline CDR1 LNHNV, CDR2 YYDKDF (reference sequence). V lost 6 bases, J lost 2 bases, and 3 bases stayed unmatched. The CDR3 spans 15 residues. The CDR3 DNA follows: TGTGCCACCAGGGACAGGGCCACTGGGGCCAACGTCCTGACTTTC. The encoded protein is CATRDRATGANVLTF.